Sequencing of this TCR beta chain was carried out in a study of T cell responses to AZD1222 COVID-19 vaccine. Study results and caveats: Two doses of AZD1222 preceded a rise in Spike-specific TCR breadth and depth. At study baseline, merely five or six AZD1222 recipients were seropositive.

V was trimmed by 5 bases and J by 6 bases, leaving 17 bases between them. CDR3 length equals 15 residues. CDR1 and CDR2 from the germline V gene are LNHDA and SQIVND (reference sequence). Second doses that came at about 4 or about 12 weeks were put together. Some clones are missing from TCRdb's copy, which holds only in-frame ones; the method was immunoSEQ multiplex PCR. The sample lists 100,000 to 150,000 clones, more than 85% occurring once. This clone was seen a few times. Antigen: not known. The genes are TRBV19 and TRBJ1-5; D remains ambiguous. The receptor was derived from an adult who received the AZD1222 COVID-19 vaccine. The sequenced sample was peripheral blood, obtained 28 days after the second AZD1222 dose. This CDR3 reads CASSRKSGGIQPQHF. CDR3 in DNA: TGTGCCAGTAGTCGTAAATCTGGAGGTATTCAGCCCCAGCATTTT.